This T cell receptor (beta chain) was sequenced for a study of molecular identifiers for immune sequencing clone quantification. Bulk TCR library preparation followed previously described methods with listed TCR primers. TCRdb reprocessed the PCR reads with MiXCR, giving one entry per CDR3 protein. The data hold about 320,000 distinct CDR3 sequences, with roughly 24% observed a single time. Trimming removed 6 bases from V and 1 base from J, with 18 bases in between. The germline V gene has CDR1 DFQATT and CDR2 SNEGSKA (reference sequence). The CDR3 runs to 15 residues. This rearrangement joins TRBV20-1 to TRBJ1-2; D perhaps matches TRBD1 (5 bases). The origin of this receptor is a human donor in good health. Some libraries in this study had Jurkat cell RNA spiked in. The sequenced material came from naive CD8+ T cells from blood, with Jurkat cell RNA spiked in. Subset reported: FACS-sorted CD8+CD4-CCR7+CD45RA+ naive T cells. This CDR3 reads CSASIWGGFNYGYTF. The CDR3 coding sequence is TGCAGTGCCTCCATCTGGGGGGGATTTAACTATGGCTACACCTTC.